A single sample is the source of the 12 T cell receptor beta chains below, sequenced in a study of blood T cell repertoires in COVID-19. Sequencing used immunoSEQ multiplex PCR; TCRdb keeps in-frame clones, though not all of them. The sample records about 75,000 clones, more than 65% being singletons. Source material: peripheral blood. These receptors all come from a woman in her forties or fifties with acute or convalescent COVID-19.

V and J are TRBV3-1 (or the pseudogene TRBV3-2) and TRBJ2-5, with 8 bases lining up with TRBD2. The ends lost 5 bases at V and 4 bases at J; junction bases unmatched: 6. CDR1 LGHDT and CDR2 YNNKEL come from the germline V gene (reference sequence). The CDR3 is made up of 14 amino acids. CDR3 DNA: TGTGCCAGCAGCAGAAGCGGGGGAACAGAGACCCAGTACTTC. Its protein is CASSRSGGTETQYF.

This chain links TRBV19 with TRBJ1-5, with D perhaps TRBD1 (6 bases). V was trimmed by 6 bases and J by 6 bases, leaving 21 bases between them. The CDR3 length is 16 residues. Germline V gene data show CDR1 as LNHDA and CDR2 as SQIVND (reference sequence). The chain's CDR3 is CASSPRGGGGSQPQHF. CDR3 nucleotide sequence: TGTGCCAGTAGCCCAAGGGGAGGGGGGGGCAGTCAGCCCCAGCATTTT.

The chain carries TRBV9 and TRBJ2-5, with TRBD1 identical over 8 bases. The germline V gene encodes CDR1 SGDLS and CDR2 YYNGEE. CDR3 size: 13 residues. The junction had 0 bases not matched to a gene; V was cut back by 0 bases and J by 5 bases. CDR3 in DNA: TGTGCCAGCAGCGTAGGACAGGGGGAGACCCAGTACTTC. Amino acids: CASSVGQGETQYF.

The V and J genes are TRBV7-9 and TRBJ2-7; possible D gene TRBD1, 6 bases. The V end was cut by 2 bases, the J end by 5 bases, with 10 bases between. The CDR3 covers 13 residues. CDR1 and CDR2 (germline): SEHNR, FQNEAQ (reference sequence). The CDR3 DNA sequence: TGTGCCAGCAGCTTACCCCCAGGGGACGAGCAGTACTTC. Amino acids: CASSLPPGDEQYF.

V usage is TRBV5-6 and J usage is TRBJ1-1; a weak D match, TRBD1 (5 bases). Germline values: CDR1 SGHDT, CDR2 YYEEEE. Trimming removed 4 bases from V and 0 bases from J, with 13 bases in between. This CDR3 has 15 amino acids. The CDR3 DNA reads TGTGCCAGCAGCGGGGCGGGGGTCCTGAACACTGAAGCTTTCTTT. Translation gives CASSGAGVLNTEAFF.

This sequence joins TRBV20-1 and TRBJ2-1; D uncertain. The V and J ends lost 5 bases and 2 bases respectively, with 4 bases between them. This CDR3 is built from 11 residues. Germline lookup yields CDR1 DFQATT and CDR2 SNEGSKA (reference sequence). The CDR3 nucleotides are TGCAGTGCTGACACCTACAATGAGCAGTTCTTC. This encodes CSADTYNEQFF.

V is TRBV3-1 (or the pseudogene TRBV3-2) and J is TRBJ1-2, with 7 bases matching TRBD1. The CDR3 spans 14 residues. CDR1 LGHDT and CDR2 YNNKEL come from the germline V gene (reference sequence). V was pared by 0 bases and J by 7 bases, with 5 bases of the junction left unmatched. As DNA, the CDR3 is TGTGCCAGCAGCCAAGATAAAGGGGGCTCTGGCTACACCTTC. It translates to CASSQDKGGSGYTF.

This CDR3 is CASSPKDGGLNGELFF. CDR3 in DNA: TGTGCCAGCAGCCCGAAGGACGGGGGGCTTAACGGGGAGCTGTTTTTT. The V call is TRBV7-2, the J call TRBJ2-2, with D perhaps matching TRBD2 (7 bases). CDR3 length: 16 amino acids. Germline-derived CDR1 and CDR2 are SGHTA and FQGNSA. V lost 5 bases to trimming and J lost 7 bases, with 20 bases between them.

This clone has just one count. The chain uses TRBV5-4 and TRBJ1-5; D is perhaps TRBD1 (5 bases). This CDR3 region has 13 residues. Deletions cut 0 bases from V and 6 bases from J, with 7 bases between. CDR1 is SGHNT, CDR2 YYREEE, per germline (reference sequence). The CDR3 DNA follows: TGTGCCAGCAGCTTGGACAGGCGTCAGCCCCAGCATTTT. It encodes CASSLDRRQPQHF. The whole variable domain, filled in from reference TRBV5-4 and TRBJ1-5, reads ETGVTQSPTHLIKTRGQQVTLRCSSQSGHNTVSWYQQALGQGPQFIFQYYREEENGRGNFPPRFSGLQFPNYSSELNVNALELDDSALYLCASSLDRRQPQHFGDGTRLSIL.

This chain joins TRBV19 and TRBJ1-1; tentative D call: TRBD1 (5 bases). Germline loops: CDR1 LNHDA, CDR2 SQIVND (reference sequence). The CDR3 totals 12 residues. The ends were cut back, 7 bases at V and 8 bases at J, with 14 bases in the middle. The CDR3 here is CASKRAEGEAFF. The CDR3 nucleotides are TGTGCCAGTAAGAGAGCGGAGGGGGAAGCTTTCTTT.

The V gene is TRBV6-5, the J gene TRBJ2-7; TRBD2 is a possible D gene (6 bases). The V gene's germline CDR1 is MNHEY and CDR2 SVGAGI. V lost 2 bases and J 1 base, leaving 12 bases between the germline ends. This CDR3 region has 15 residues. The CDR3 here is CASSYGRRGSYEQYF. CDR3 nucleotides: TGTGCCAGCAGTTACGGGAGGAGGGGATCCTACGAGCAGTACTTC.

The chain carries TRBV15 and TRBJ1-4; 8 bases agree with TRBD1. CDR3 length: 15 amino acids. V was clipped by 9 bases and J by 7 bases; unmatched bases: 13. Germline CDR1 and CDR2: LNHNV and YYDKDF (reference sequence). CDR3 region: CATNKEDRGGEKLFF. CDR3 bases: TGTGCCACTAACAAGGAAGACAGGGGAGGTGAAAAACTGTTTTTT.